These 16 T cell receptor beta chains came from one sample sequenced in a study of blood T cell repertoires in COVID-19. Clones were sequenced by immunoSEQ multiplex PCR, and TCRdb holds only the in-frame ones, with some missing. The table includes around 100,000 clones, over 65% detected once. The sample was peripheral blood. The origin of the receptors is a human donor in a cohort sampled during active COVID-19.

The chain has TRBV30 and TRBJ1-4; D call uncertain. Germline V lookup: CDR1 GTSNPN, CDR2 SVGIG (reference sequence). V was clipped by 0 bases and J by 10 bases, with 15 bases between them. The CDR3 runs 14 residues. CDR3 sequence: CAWSVRQPSGKLFF. CDR3 nucleotides: TGTGCCTGGAGTGTAAGGCAGCCGAGCGGAAAACTGTTTTTT.

The J gene is TRBJ2-3, the V gene TRBV4-3; possibly TRBD2 for D (6 bases). The CDR3 spans 14 residues. With 5 bases removed from V and 5 bases from J, the gap between germline ends came to 14 bases. Germline loops: CDR1 LGHNA, CDR2 YSLEER. CDR3 in amino acids: CASSGGAAGDTQYF. The CDR3 DNA sequence: TGCGCCAGCAGCGGCGGGGCGGCGGGAGATACGCAGTATTTT.

This chain joins TRBV7-9 and TRBJ2-1; the match to TRBD2 covers 10 bases. This CDR3 has 17 residues. With V trimmed by 5 bases and J by 4 bases, 11 bases remained unmatched. CDR1 is SEHNR, CDR2 FQNEAQ, per germline (reference sequence). The CDR3 sequence is CASSPRTGSGGYNEQFF. Written as DNA, the CDR3 is TGTGCCAGCAGCCCCCGAACGGGTAGCGGGGGGTACAATGAGCAGTTCTTC.

The gene calls are TRBV5-6 and TRBJ1-6; 7 positions agree with TRBD1. Germline lookup yields CDR1 SGHDT and CDR2 YYEEEE. The CDR3 length is 15 residues. V lost 0 bases, J lost 6 bases, and 3 bases stayed unmatched. This CDR3 is CASSLGAGGNSPLHF. The CDR3 DNA is TGTGCCAGCAGCTTGGGGGCAGGGGGTAATTCACCCCTCCACTTT.

The chain joins TRBV6-5 to TRBJ1-2, with a tentative D call TRBD1 (5 bases). V lost 10 bases, J lost 4 bases, and 10 bases lay in between. The CDR3 totals 11 residues. Germline lookup yields CDR1 MNHEY and CDR2 SVGAGI. CDR3 sequence reads: CATWGGYGYTF. The CDR3 DNA reads TGTGCCACCTGGGGCGGCTATGGCTACACCTTC.

This sequence joins TRBV3-1 (or the pseudogene TRBV3-2) and TRBJ1-2; a weak D match, TRBD1 (6 bases). Trimming removed 4 bases at V and 8 bases at J, with 20 bases between. CDR1 and CDR2 from the germline V gene are LGHDT and YNNKEL (reference sequence). This CDR3 is built from 15 residues. The CDR3 DNA follows: TGTGCCAGCAGCCCCCGGGGGGGGGCCACGGCCGGCTACACCTTC. Amino acids: CASSPRGGATAGYTF.

This clone came up once. J is TRBJ2-5 and V is TRBV2, with TRBD1 identical over 9 bases. Trimming at V came to 5 bases and at J to 5 bases, leaving 9 bases not matched to a gene. This CDR3 is built from 15 residues. CDR1 is SNHLY, CDR2 FYNNEI, per germline. CDR3 bases: TGTGCCAGCAGTCTACTCGCTGGACAGGGGGAGACCCAGTACTTC. Protein: CASSLLAGQGETQYF. Filled out from reference TRBV2 and TRBJ2-5, the complete variable domain reads EPEVTQTPSHQVTQMGQEVILRCVPISNHLYFYWYRQILGQKVEFLVSFYNNEISEKSEIFDDQFSVERPDGSNFTLKIRSTKLEDSAMYFCASSLLAGQGETQYFGPGTRLLVL.

This chain uses TRBV11-2 with TRBJ2-7, with 10 positions matching TRBD2. V was pared by 1 base and J by 5 bases, with 2 bases of the junction left unmatched. Germline CDR1 reads SGHAT; CDR2 reads FQNNGV. This CDR3 has 14 residues. The CDR3 DNA is TGTGCCAGCAGCTTAGGGCTAGCGGGGGACGAGCAGTACTTC. Encoded protein: CASSLGLAGDEQYF.

This rearrangement joins TRBV24-1 to TRBJ1-3, with D tentatively TRBD1 (5 bases). Trimming left V 6 bases short and J 0 bases short, with 11 bases between. The CDR3 runs 15 residues. CDR1 is KGHDR and CDR2 is SFDVKD in the germline V gene. This CDR3 reads CATSNRGNSGNTIYF. CDR3 coding DNA: TGTGCCACCAGTAACCGGGGGAACTCTGGAAACACCATATATTTT.

The V and J genes are TRBV10-2 and TRBJ2-3; 9 bases are shared with TRBD2. This CDR3 spans 15 amino acids. Losses at the gene ends were 4 bases for V and 4 bases for J; bases not matched to a gene: 6. The germline V gene encodes CDR1 WSHSY and CDR2 SAAADI. For the CDR3, the DNA is TGCGCCAGCAGTGTAAGCGGGGGGCGGTCAGATACGCAGTATTTT. This codes for CASSVSGGRSDTQYF.

This rearrangement joins TRBV9 to TRBJ2-1; TRBD2 aligns across 8 bases. CDR3 length equals 16 residues. CDR1 and CDR2 from the germline V gene are SGDLS and YYNGEE. The V and J ends lost 3 bases and 6 bases, in that order; junction bases with no gene match: 11. CDR3 in DNA: TGTGCCAGCAGCGGGCGATCGGGGGGGCGGTTCAATGAGCAGTTCTTC. It yields the protein CASSGRSGGRFNEQFF.

V and J are TRBV10-3 and TRBJ2-1; possibly TRBD2 for D (6 bases). Trimming pared 3 bases from V and 3 bases from J, leaving 9 bases between. Germline-derived CDR1 and CDR2 are ENHRY and SYGVKD. The CDR3 runs 14 residues. In nucleotides, the CDR3 is TGTGCCATCAGTGACGCTAGCGACTACAATGAGCAGTTCTTC. This sequence encodes CAISDASDYNEQFF.

The rearrangement links TRBV27 to TRBJ2-7; a weak D match, TRBD2 (6 bases). CDR1 MNHEY and CDR2 SMNVEV come from the germline V gene (reference sequence). The CDR3 totals 17 residues. V gave up 2 bases and J gave up 6 bases, with 23 bases separating them. As DNA, the CDR3 is TGTGCCAGCAGTTTACAGGCGGGATGGGGCAGTCTGAGCGAGCAGTACTTC. This encodes CASSLQAGWGSLSEQYF.

The V call is TRBV27, the J call TRBJ1-4; 8 bases are a match to TRBD1. The CDR3 has 17 amino acids. The J segment lost 4 bases and the V segment lost 5 bases, leaving 12 bases of the junction unmatched. The germline V gene has CDR1 MNHEY and CDR2 SMNVEV (reference sequence). CDR3 region: CASSPRDRKIYNEKLFF. The DNA of the CDR3 is TGTGCCAGCAGTCCCCGGGACAGGAAAATTTATAATGAAAAACTGTTTTTT.

The rearrangement joins TRBV5-1 to TRBJ2-1; 8 nucleotides agree with TRBD1. J lost 0 bases, V lost 4 bases, and 6 bases had no gene match. Per the germline V gene, CDR1 is SGHRS and CDR2 is YFSETQ. CDR3 length equals 16 residues. The CDR3 bases are TGCGCCAGCAGCAGTCTGACAGGGGCCTCCTACAATGAGCAGTTCTTC. It codes for CASSSLTGASYNEQFF.

The V and J genes are TRBV20-1 and TRBJ1-2; tentatively, D is TRBD1 (6 bases). Germline CDR1 reads DFQATT; CDR2 reads SNEGSKA (reference sequence). The CDR3 totals 15 residues. V lost 3 bases and J lost 0, with 14 bases in between. This CDR3 is CSASSGTPTNYGYTF. CDR3 DNA: TGCAGTGCTAGTTCCGGGACACCTACTAACTATGGCTACACCTTC.